This T cell receptor beta chain was obtained from a study of beta chain features in type 1 diabetes. Points from the study as a whole: More deletions and fewer insertions at VDJ junctions were found in patients with type 1 diabetes.

Based on CD45RO/CCR7/CD25/CD127/CD95/CD27, CD4+ regulatory, stem cell-like memory, naive and central memory cells were sorted. Purity exceeding 95% was reached by all sorted populations. CDR1 and CDR2 (germline): SNHLY, FYNNEI. Trimming shortened V by 4 bases and J by 0 bases, and 7 bases separated the two germline ends. The CDR3 has 14 residues. As concerns this clone: The antigen is undetermined.

The investigators reverse transcribed all of the isolated RNA, so they sequenced expressed TCRB transcripts. TCRdb's table, derived via immunoSEQ multiplex PCR, lists solely in-frame clones and lacks some. The sample shows about 260,000 clones, under 70% of them seen only once. The sequencing input was naive CD4+ T cells from blood. J is TRBJ2-4 and V is TRBV2; perhaps TRBD1 as D (6 bases). The sequence was obtained from a young man in good health. The CDR3 is CASSVQGAKNIQYF. As DNA, the CDR3 is TGTGCCAGCAGTGTACAGGGAGCCAAAAACATTCAGTACTTC.